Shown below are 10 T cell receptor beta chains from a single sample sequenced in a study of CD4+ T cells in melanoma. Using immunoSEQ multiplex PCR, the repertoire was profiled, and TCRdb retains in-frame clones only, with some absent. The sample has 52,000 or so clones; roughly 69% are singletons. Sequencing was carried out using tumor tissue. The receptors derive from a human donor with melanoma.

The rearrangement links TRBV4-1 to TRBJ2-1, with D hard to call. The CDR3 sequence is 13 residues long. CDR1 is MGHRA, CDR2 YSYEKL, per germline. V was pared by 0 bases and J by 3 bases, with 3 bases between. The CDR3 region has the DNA TGCGCCAGCAGCCAAGACCTCTACAATGAGCAGTTCTTC. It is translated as CASSQDLYNEQFF.

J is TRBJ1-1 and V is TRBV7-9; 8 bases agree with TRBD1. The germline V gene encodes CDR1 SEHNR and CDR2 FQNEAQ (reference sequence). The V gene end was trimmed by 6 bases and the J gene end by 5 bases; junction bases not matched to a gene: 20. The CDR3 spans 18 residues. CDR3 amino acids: CASRPSGSRGPLWTEAFF. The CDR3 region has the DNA TGTGCCAGCAGGCCTAGTGGGTCCAGGGGGCCTTTGTGGACTGAAGCTTTCTTT.

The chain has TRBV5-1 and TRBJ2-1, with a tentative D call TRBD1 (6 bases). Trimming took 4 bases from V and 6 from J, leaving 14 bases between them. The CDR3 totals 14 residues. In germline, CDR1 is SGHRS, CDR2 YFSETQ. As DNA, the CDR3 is TGCGCCAGCAGCCTAGCCGGGACATCCAATGAGCAGTTCTTC. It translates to CASSLAGTSNEQFF.

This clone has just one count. The CDR3 region is CASLSGGGGAYNEQFF. The CDR3 DNA follows: TGTGCCAGCCTTTCGGGTGGAGGGGGGGCCTACAATGAGCAGTTCTTC. The chain uses TRBV28 and TRBJ2-1, with D possibly being TRBD2 (7 bases). This CDR3 region has 16 residues. V lost 8 bases and J 2 bases, leaving 19 bases between the germline ends. The germline V gene encodes CDR1 MDHEN and CDR2 SYDVKM.

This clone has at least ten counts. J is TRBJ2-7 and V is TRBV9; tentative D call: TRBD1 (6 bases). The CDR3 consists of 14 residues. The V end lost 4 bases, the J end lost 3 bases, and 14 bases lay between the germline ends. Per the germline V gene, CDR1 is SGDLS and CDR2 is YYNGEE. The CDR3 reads CASSPWDTGYEQYF. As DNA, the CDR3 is TGTGCCAGCAGCCCATGGGACACGGGCTACGAGCAGTACTTC.

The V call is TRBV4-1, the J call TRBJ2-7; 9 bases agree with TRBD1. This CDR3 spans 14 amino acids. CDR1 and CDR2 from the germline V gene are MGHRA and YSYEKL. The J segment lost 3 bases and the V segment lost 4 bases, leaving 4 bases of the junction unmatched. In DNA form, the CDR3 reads TGCGCCAGCAGCCCCAGGGACAGGGTCTACGAGCAGTACTTC. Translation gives CASSPRDRVYEQYF.

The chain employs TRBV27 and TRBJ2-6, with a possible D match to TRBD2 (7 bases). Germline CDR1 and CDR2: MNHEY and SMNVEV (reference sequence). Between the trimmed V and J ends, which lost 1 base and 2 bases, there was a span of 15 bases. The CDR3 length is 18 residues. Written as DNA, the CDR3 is TGTGCCAGCAGTTTATTTCGGGGGGCGGTAACTGGGGCCAACGTCCTGACTTTC. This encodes CASSLFRGAVTGANVLTF.

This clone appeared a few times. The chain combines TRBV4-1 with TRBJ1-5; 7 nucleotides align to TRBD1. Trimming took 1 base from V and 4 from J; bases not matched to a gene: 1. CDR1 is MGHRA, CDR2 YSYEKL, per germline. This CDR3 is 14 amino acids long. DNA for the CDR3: TGCGCCAGCAGCCAAGTGACAGGGAATCAGCCCCAGCATTTT. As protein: CASSQVTGNQPQHF.

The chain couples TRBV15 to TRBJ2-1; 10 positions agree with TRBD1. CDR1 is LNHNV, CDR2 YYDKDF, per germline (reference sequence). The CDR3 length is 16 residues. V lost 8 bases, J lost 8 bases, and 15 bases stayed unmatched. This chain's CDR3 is CATGWGTGEGLDEQFF. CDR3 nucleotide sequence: TGTGCCACCGGCTGGGGGACAGGGGAGGGACTGGATGAGCAGTTCTTC.

DNA of the CDR3: TGTGCCAGCAGCTTGGGCCCCCCGAGCTCCTACGAGCAGTACTTC. This sequence encodes CASSLGPPSSYEQYF. The chain couples TRBV5-8 to TRBJ2-7; no reliable D call. Per germline, CDR1 SGHTS and CDR2 YDEGEE. CDR3 size: 15 residues. Between the trimmed V and J ends, which lost 0 bases and 0 bases, there was a span of 10 bases.